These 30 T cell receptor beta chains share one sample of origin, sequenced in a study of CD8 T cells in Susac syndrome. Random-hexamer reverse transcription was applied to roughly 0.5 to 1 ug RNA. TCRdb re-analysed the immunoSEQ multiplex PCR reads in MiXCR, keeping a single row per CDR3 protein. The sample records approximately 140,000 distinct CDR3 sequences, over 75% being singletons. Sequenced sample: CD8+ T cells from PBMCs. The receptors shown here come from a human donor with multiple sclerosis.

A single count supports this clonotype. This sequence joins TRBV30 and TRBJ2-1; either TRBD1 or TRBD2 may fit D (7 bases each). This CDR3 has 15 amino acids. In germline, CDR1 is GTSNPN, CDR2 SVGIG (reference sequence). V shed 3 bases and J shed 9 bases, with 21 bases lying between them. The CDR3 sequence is CAWSGRGGPAGEQFF. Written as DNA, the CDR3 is TGTGCCTGGAGCGGCAGGGGGGGACCGGCGGGTGAGCAGTTCTTC.

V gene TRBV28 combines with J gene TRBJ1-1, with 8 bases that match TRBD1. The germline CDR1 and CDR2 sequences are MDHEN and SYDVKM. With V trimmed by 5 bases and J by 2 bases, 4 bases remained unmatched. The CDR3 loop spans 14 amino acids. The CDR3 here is CASSPGQGNTEAFF. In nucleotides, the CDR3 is TGTGCCAGCAGTCCAGGACAGGGAAACACTGAAGCTTTCTTT.

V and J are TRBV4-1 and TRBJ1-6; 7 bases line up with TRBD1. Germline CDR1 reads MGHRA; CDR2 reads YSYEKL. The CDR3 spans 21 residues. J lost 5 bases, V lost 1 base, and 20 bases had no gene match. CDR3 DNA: TGCGCCAGCAGCCAAGCATGCCACAGGGGCCCCAAGTGCTATGATAATTCACCCCTCCACTTT. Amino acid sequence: CASSQACHRGPKCYDNSPLHF.

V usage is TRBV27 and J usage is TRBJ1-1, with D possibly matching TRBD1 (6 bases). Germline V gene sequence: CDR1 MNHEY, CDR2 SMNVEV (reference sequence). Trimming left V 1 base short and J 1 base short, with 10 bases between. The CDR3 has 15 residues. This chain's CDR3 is CASSLWGRGNTEAFF. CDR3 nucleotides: TGTGCCAGCAGTTTATGGGGCAGGGGGAACACTGAAGCTTTCTTT.

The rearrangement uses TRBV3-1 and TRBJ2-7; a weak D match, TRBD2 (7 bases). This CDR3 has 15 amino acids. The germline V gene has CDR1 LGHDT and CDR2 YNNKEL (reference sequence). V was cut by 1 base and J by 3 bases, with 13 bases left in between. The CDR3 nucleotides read TGTGCCAGCAGCCAAGTTCGGAGGGGGGGCTACGAGCAGTACTTC. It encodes CASSQVRRGGYEQYF.

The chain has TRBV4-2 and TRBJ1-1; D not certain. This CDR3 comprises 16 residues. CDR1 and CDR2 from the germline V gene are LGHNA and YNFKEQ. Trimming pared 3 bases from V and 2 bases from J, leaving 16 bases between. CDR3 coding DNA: TGTGCCAGCAGCCACCTTGACCAGGTTTTTAACACTGAAGCTTTCTTT. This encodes CASSHLDQVFNTEAFF.

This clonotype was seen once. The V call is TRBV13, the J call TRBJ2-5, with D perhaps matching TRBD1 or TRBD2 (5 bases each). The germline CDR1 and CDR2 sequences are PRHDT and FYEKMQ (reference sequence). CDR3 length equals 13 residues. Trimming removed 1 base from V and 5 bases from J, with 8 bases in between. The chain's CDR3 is CASSLDRDETQYF. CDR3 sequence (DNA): TGTGCCAGCAGCTTAGATAGGGACGAGACCCAGTACTTC.

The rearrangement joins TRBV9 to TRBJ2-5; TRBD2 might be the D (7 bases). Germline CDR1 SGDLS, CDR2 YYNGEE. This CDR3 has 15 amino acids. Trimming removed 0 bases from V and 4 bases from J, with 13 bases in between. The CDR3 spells CASSVEGGPVETQYF. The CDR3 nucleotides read TGTGCCAGCAGCGTAGAGGGGGGGCCCGTAGAGACCCAGTACTTC.

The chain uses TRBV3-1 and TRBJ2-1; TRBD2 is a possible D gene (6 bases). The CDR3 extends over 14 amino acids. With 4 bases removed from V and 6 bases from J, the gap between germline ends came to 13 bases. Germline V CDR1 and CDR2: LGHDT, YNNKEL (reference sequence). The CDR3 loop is CASSLGGVINEQFF. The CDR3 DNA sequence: TGTGCCAGCAGCCTCGGCGGGGTTATCAATGAGCAGTTCTTC.

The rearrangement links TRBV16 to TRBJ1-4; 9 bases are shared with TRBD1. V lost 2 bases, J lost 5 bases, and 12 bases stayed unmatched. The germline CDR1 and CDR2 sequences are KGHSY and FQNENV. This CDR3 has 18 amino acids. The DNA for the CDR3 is TGTGCCAGCAGCCAAGTTTCGGTGAAAACAGGGGGCAATGAAAAACTGTTTTTT. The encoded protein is CASSQVSVKTGGNEKLFF.

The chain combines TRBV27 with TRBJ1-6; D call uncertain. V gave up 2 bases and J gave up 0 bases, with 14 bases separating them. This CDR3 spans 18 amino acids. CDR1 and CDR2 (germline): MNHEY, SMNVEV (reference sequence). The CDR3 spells CASSLAPPARSYNSPLHF. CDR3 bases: TGTGCCAGCAGTTTAGCCCCCCCAGCTCGCTCCTATAATTCACCCCTCCACTTT.

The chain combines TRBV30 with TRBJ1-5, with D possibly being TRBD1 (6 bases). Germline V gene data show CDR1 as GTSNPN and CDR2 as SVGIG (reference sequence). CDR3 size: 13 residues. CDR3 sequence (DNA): TGTGCTTACAGGGAGGAGGGCAATCAGCCCCAGCATTTT. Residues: CAYREEGNQPQHF.

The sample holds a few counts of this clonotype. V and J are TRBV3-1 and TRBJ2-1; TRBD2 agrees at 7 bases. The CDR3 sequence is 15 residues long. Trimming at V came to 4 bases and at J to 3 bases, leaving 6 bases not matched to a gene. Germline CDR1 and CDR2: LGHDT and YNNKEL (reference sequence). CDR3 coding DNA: TGTGCCAGCAGCCCCCGGGAGGACCTCTACAATGAGCAGTTCTTC. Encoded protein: CASSPREDLYNEQFF.

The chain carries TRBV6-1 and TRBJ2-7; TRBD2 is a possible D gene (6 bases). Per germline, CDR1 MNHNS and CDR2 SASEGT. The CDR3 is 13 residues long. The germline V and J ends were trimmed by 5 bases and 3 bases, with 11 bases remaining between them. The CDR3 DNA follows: TGTGCCAGCAGTTTTCCCGGGGGCTACGAGCAGTACTTC. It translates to CASSFPGGYEQYF.

CDR3 amino acids: CASSPFEDRFYGYTF. Written as DNA, the CDR3 is TGTGCCAGCAGCCCCTTTGAAGACAGATTCTATGGCTACACCTTC. The chain carries TRBV7-9 and TRBJ1-2, with D possibly matching TRBD1 (5 bases). The V end was cut by 5 bases, the J end by 4 bases, with 17 bases between. This CDR3 has 15 residues. Per germline, CDR1 SEHNR and CDR2 FQNEAQ (reference sequence).

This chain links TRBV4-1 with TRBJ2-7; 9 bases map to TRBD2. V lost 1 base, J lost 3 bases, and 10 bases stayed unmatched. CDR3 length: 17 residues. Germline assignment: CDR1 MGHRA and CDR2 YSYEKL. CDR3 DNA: TGCGCCAGCAGCCAAGGTCTAGCGGGGCCCCTCGTCTACGAGCAGTACTTC. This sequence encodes CASSQGLAGPLVYEQYF.

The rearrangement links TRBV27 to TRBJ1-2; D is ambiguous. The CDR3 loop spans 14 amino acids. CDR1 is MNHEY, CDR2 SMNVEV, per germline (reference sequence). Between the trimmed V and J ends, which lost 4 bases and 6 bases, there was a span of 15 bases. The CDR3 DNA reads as TGTGCCAGCAGTTACACGAAGGGCATAGATGGCTACACCTTC. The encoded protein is CASSYTKGIDGYTF.

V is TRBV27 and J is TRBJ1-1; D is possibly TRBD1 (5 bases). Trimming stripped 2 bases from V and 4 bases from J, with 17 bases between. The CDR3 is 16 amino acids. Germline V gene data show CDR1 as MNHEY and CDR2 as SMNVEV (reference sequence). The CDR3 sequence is CASSLLRGGVGTEAFF. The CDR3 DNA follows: TGTGCCAGCAGTTTACTCCGTGGGGGGGTCGGCACTGAAGCTTTCTTT.

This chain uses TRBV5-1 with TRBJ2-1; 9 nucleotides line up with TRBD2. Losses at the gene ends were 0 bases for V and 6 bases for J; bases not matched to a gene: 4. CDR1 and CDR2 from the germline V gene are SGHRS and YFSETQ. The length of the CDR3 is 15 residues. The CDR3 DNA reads TGCGCCAGCAGCTTGGGGCTAGCGGGACTCAATGAGCAGTTCTTC. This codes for CASSLGLAGLNEQFF.

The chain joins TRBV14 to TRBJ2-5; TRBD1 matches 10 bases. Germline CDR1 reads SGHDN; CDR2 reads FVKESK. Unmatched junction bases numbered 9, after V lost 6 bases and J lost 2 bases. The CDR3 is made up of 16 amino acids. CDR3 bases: TGTGCCAGCAGTCGGTGGACAGGGGGTATTCAAGAGACCCAGTACTTC. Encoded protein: CASSRWTGGIQETQYF.

This CDR3 is CASSSPSGTSGRGYNEQFF. In DNA, the CDR3 is TGTGCCAGCAGTTCCCCCTCCGGGACTAGCGGGAGGGGTTACAATGAGCAGTTCTTC. V and J are TRBV27 and TRBJ2-1, with 16 bases fitting TRBD2. With V trimmed by 4 bases and J by 4 bases, 10 bases remained unmatched. This CDR3 has 19 residues. The V gene's germline CDR1 is MNHEY and CDR2 SMNVEV (reference sequence).

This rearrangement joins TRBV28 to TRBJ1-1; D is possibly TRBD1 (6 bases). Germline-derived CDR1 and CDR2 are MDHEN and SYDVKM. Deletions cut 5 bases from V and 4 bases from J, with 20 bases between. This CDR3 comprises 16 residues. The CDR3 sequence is CASSVTRGVLATEAFF. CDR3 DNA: TGTGCCAGCAGTGTAACCAGGGGAGTGCTTGCCACTGAAGCTTTCTTT.

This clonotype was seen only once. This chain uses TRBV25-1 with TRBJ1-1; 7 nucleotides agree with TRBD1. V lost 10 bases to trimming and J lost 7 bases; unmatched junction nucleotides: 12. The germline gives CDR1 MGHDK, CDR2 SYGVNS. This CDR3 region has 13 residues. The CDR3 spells CATRAGQHLEAFF. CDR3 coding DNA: TGTGCCACCCGGGCGGGACAGCACCTTGAAGCTTTCTTT.

This chain's CDR3 is CASSSRGVYNEQFF. The CDR3 DNA sequence: TGTGCCAGCAGTTCCCGGGGGGTCTACAATGAGCAGTTCTTC. The chain is built from TRBV27 and TRBJ2-1; 7 bases match TRBD2. V shed 4 bases, J shed 3 bases, and the junction held 3 bases outside the gene matches. Germline V gives CDR1 MNHEY, CDR2 SMNVEV (reference sequence). The CDR3 covers 14 residues.

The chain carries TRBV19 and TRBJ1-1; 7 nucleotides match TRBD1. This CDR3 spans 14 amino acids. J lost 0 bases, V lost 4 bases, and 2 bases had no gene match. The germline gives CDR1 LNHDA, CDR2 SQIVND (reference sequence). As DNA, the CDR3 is TGTGCCAGTAGTAGACAGGGCATGAACACTGAAGCTTTCTTT. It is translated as CASSRQGMNTEAFF.

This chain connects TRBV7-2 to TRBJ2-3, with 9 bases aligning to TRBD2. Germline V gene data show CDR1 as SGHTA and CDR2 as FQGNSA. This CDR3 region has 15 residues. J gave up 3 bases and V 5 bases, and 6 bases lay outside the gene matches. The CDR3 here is CASSHSGRETDTQYF. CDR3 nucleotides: TGTGCCAGCAGCCATAGCGGGAGAGAGACAGATACGCAGTATTTT. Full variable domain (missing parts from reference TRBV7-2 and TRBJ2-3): GAGVSQSPSNKVTEKGKDVELRCDPISGHTALYWYRQSLGQGLEFLIYFQGNSAPDKSGLPSDRFSAERTGGSVSTLTIQRTQQEDSAVYLCASSHSGRETDTQYFGPGTRLTVL.

Here the CDR3 reads CASTMGQGGGHEQYF. The CDR3 DNA follows: TGTGCCAGCACAATGGGACAGGGCGGCGGTCACGAGCAGTACTTC. The V gene is TRBV2, the J gene TRBJ2-7, with 9 bases identical to TRBD1. J lost 5 bases, V lost 7 bases, and 12 bases had no gene match. The CDR3 covers 15 residues. Germline CDR1 and CDR2: SNHLY and FYNNEI.

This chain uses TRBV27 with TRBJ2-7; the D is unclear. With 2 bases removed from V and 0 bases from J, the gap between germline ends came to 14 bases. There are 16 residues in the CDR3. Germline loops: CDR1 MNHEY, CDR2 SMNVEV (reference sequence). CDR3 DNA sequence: TGTGCCAGCAGTTTAACAGTCCCAGTACACTCCTACGAGCAGTACTTC. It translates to CASSLTVPVHSYEQYF.

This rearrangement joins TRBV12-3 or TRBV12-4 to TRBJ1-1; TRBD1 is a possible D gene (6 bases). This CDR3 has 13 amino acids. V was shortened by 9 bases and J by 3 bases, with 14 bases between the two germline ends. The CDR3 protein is CASSDRFHTEAFF. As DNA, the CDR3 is TGTGCCAGTAGTGACAGGTTCCACACTGAAGCTTTCTTT.

The DNA of the CDR3 is TGTGCCGGGGGGCAGGGGGCGGTGTATGGCTACACCTTC. Protein sequence: CAGGQGAVYGYTF. V gene TRBV30 combines with J gene TRBJ1-2, with 8 nucleotides matching TRBD1. The CDR3 runs to 13 residues. In germline, CDR1 is GTSNPN, CDR2 SVGIG (reference sequence). The junction had 10 bases not matched to a gene; V was cut back by 8 bases and J by 5 bases.